Relative to its sample, the clone carrying this T cell receptor (beta chain) is large. Its antigen is undetermined. The data were obtained in a study of CD4 T cells in relation to SARS-CoV-2 and coronaviruses. CD4+ T cells from unexposed donors were obtained before the COVID-19 pandemic (2011-2018). Isolation of CD4+ T cells took place after nine to ten days in culture. Trimming cost V 6 bases and J 12 bases, with 6 bases left between them. Germline V gives CDR1 WSHSY, CDR2 SAAADI. The CDR3 contains 9 residues. Libraries were prepared by immunoSEQ multiplex PCR; TCRdb keeps only in-frame clonotypes and omits some of them. This table has about 18,000 clones, around 77% appearing once.

The specimen sequenced was CD4+ T cells from PBMCs, cultured in vitro. This chain connects TRBV10-2 to TRBJ2-1; D unclear. The TCR originated in a human donor in good health. CDR3 DNA sequence: TGCGCCAGCAGCATGATGCAGTTCTTC. Encoded protein: CASSMMQFF.